The 21 T cell receptor beta chains reported below all come from one sample, sequenced in a study of blood T cell repertoires in COVID-19. Repertoires were generated with immunoSEQ multiplex PCR, while TCRdb's copy carries only in-frame clones and drops some. This sample has 62,000 or so clones, with 78% found just once. The specimen sequenced was peripheral blood. The origin of the receptors is a man aged 60 to 69 with COVID-19, enrolled during active disease.

J is TRBJ2-5 and V is TRBV5-6; 7 nucleotides agree with TRBD1. The J segment lost 5 bases and the V segment lost 4 bases, leaving 5 bases of the junction unmatched. This CDR3 is built from 13 residues. CDR1 is SGHDT, CDR2 YYEEEE, per germline. The CDR3 coding sequence is TGTGCCAGCAGCCTAGACAGGGTTGAGACCCAGTACTTC. This encodes CASSLDRVETQYF.

CDR3: CAWSAGAGGQPQHF. The CDR3, as DNA: TGTGCCTGGAGTGCAGGGGCAGGGGGTCAGCCCCAGCATTTT. The chain has TRBV30 and TRBJ1-5; 7 positions match TRBD1. The CDR3 spans 14 residues. The V segment lost 1 base and the J segment 6 bases; nucleotides outside the gene matches: 6. Per the germline V gene, CDR1 is GTSNPN and CDR2 is SVGIG (reference sequence).

This sequence joins TRBV5-1 and TRBJ2-5, with 8 bases matching TRBD2. CDR1 and CDR2 from the germline V gene are SGHRS and YFSETQ. V shed 3 bases, J shed 5 bases, and the junction held 6 bases outside the gene matches. This CDR3 has 14 residues. CDR3 sequence reads: CASSYTAGEETQYF. CDR3 coding DNA: TGCGCCAGCAGCTATACAGCGGGGGAGGAGACCCAGTACTTC.

CDR3 sequence (DNA): TGTGCCAGCAGCCGGGGACTTCAGAACACTGAAGCTTTCTTT. This encodes CASSRGLQNTEAFF. The chain is built from TRBV5-5 and TRBJ1-1; a weak D match, TRBD1 (5 bases). The ends were cut back, 4 bases at V and 1 base at J, with 11 bases in the middle. This CDR3 comprises 14 residues. Germline V gene lookup returns CDR1 SGHKS and CDR2 YYEKEE (reference sequence).

The sample holds one count of this clone. The rearrangement joins TRBV5-1 to TRBJ2-3; D is undetermined. Germline-derived CDR1 and CDR2 are SGHRS and YFSETQ. The V and J ends lost 0 bases and 4 bases respectively, with 9 bases between them. The CDR3 spans 14 residues. CDR3 sequence reads: CASSLGLESDTQYF. Written as DNA, the CDR3 is TGCGCCAGCAGCTTGGGTCTAGAGTCAGATACGCAGTATTTT. The whole variable domain, filled in from reference TRBV5-1 and TRBJ2-3, reads KAGVTQTPRYLIKTRGQQVTLSCSPISGHRSVSWYQQTPGQGLQFLFEYFSETQRNKGNFPGRFSGRQFSNSRSEMNVSTLELGDSALYLCASSLGLESDTQYFGPGTRLTVL.

This clone was observed many times. The V call is TRBV2, the J call TRBJ1-2; maybe TRBD1 (6 bases). Germline CDR1 and CDR2: SNHLY and FYNNEI. Trimming shortened V by 7 bases and J by 12 bases, and 18 bases separated the two germline ends. This CDR3 is built from 12 residues. Written as DNA, the CDR3 is TGTGCCAGCATTAGCACAGGGACCCCTAACACCTTC. It codes for CASISTGTPNTF.

The rearrangement uses TRBV10-3 and TRBJ2-7; TRBD2 aligns across 7 bases. Germline values: CDR1 ENHRY, CDR2 SYGVKD. V trimming: 3 bases; J trimming: 7 bases; junction bases outside the gene matches: 12. This CDR3 has 15 amino acids. In nucleotides, the CDR3 is TGTGCCATCAGTGACACCGACTTGGTGGGGGGGGAGCAGTACTTC. This gives the protein CAISDTDLVGGEQYF.

The chain employs TRBV27 and TRBJ1-1; D remains unclear. The V end was cut by 4 bases, the J end by 0 bases, with 6 bases between. The germline CDR1 and CDR2 sequences are MNHEY and SMNVEV (reference sequence). The CDR3 runs to 13 residues. The CDR3 DNA follows: TGTGCCAGCAGTTCCTTCTTGAACACTGAAGCTTTCTTT. It encodes CASSSFLNTEAFF.

The sample holds a few counts of this clone. This chain links TRBV5-1 with TRBJ2-5, with D possibly matching TRBD2 (7 bases). Germline-derived CDR1 and CDR2 are SGHRS and YFSETQ. The CDR3 totals 15 residues. V lost 4 bases, J lost 1 base, and 14 bases lay in between. CDR3 amino acids: CASSPNRGAQETQYF. The CDR3 DNA follows: TGCGCCAGCAGCCCCAATCGGGGGGCCCAAGAGACCCAGTACTTC.

The rearrangement joins TRBV3-1 (or the pseudogene TRBV3-2) to TRBJ2-3; TRBD2 aligns across 8 bases. The CDR3 runs to 16 residues. The trim removed 3 bases at V and 2 bases at J, leaving 7 bases unmatched. Per the germline V gene, CDR1 is LGHDT and CDR2 is YNNKEL (reference sequence). CDR3 sequence reads: CASSQEGLVLTDTQYF. The DNA for the CDR3 is TGTGCCAGCAGCCAGGAGGGACTAGTCCTCACAGATACGCAGTATTTT.

The chain is built from TRBV3-1 (or the pseudogene TRBV3-2) and TRBJ1-1; 7 bases are shared with TRBD1. This CDR3 region has 15 residues. Germline CDR1 LGHDT, CDR2 YNNKEL (reference sequence). V shed 4 bases, J shed 5 bases, and the junction held 10 bases outside the gene matches. CDR3 amino acids: CASSPIDRARTEAFF. The CDR3 coding sequence is TGTGCCAGCAGCCCCATAGACAGGGCTAGGACTGAAGCTTTCTTT.

The rearrangement uses TRBV29-1 and TRBJ1-5, with 9 bases aligning to TRBD1. Germline CDR1 reads SQVTM; CDR2 reads ANQGSEA. This CDR3 has 17 amino acids. Trimming removed 6 bases from V and 7 bases from J; junction bases left unmatched: 19. CDR3 sequence: CSVRRQGQGAMRQPQHF. DNA for the CDR3: TGCAGCGTCCGGAGGCAGGGACAGGGAGCTATGCGGCAGCCCCAGCATTTT.

The chain couples TRBV3-1 (or the pseudogene TRBV3-2) to TRBJ2-3, with 8 bases identical to TRBD1. Germline CDR1 and CDR2: LGHDT and YNNKEL (reference sequence). Trimming at V came to 1 base and at J to 14 bases, leaving 5 bases not matched to a gene. There are 12 residues in the CDR3. As DNA, the CDR3 is TGTGCCAGCAGCCAAGGACAGGGGTCGGCGTATTTT. Translating it yields CASSQGQGSAYF.

This clone came up once. The chain is built from TRBV5-4 and TRBJ2-1, with 11 bases identical to TRBD1. The germline V gene encodes CDR1 SGHNT and CDR2 YYREEE (reference sequence). V was pared by 5 bases and J by 5 bases, with 6 bases of the junction left unmatched. CDR3 size: 15 residues. The DNA for the CDR3 is TGTGCCAGCAGTACCGGGACAGGGGGGCACAATGAGCAGTTCTTC. It is translated as CASSTGTGGHNEQFF.

The chain links TRBV24-1 to TRBJ1-1; 8 bases fit TRBD1. Trimming removed 2 bases from V and 4 bases from J; junction bases left unmatched: 8. Germline-derived CDR1 and CDR2 are KGHDR and SFDVKD. This CDR3 contains 16 residues. CDR3 loop: CATSDSRTGYSTEAFF. CDR3 coding DNA: TGTGCCACCAGTGATTCCCGGACAGGGTATTCCACTGAAGCTTTCTTT.

The CDR3 loop is CASSYGTGFGANVLTF. Here the CDR3 DNA reads TGTGCCAGTAGTTACGGGACAGGCTTTGGGGCCAACGTCCTGACTTTC. V and J are TRBV19 and TRBJ2-6, with 8 bases lining up with TRBD1. The J segment lost 3 bases and the V segment lost 5 bases, leaving 6 bases of the junction unmatched. CDR1 and CDR2 from the germline V gene are LNHDA and SQIVND (reference sequence). The CDR3 is 16 residues long.

V usage is TRBV2 and J usage is TRBJ2-3; D is perhaps TRBD2 (7 bases). V was shortened by 7 bases and J by 2 bases, with 19 bases between the two germline ends. Germline CDR1 reads SNHLY; CDR2 reads FYNNEI. The CDR3 loop spans 16 amino acids. The DNA for the CDR3 is TGTGCCAGCAAGAGGGGGGACTATCCTTCCACAGATACGCAGTATTTT. This encodes CASKRGDYPSTDTQYF.

This clone came up a few times. The chain has TRBV9 and TRBJ2-3; D is possibly TRBD2 (5 bases). V dropped 2 bases and J dropped 3 bases, with 10 bases sitting between them. The CDR3 has 14 amino acids. CDR1 is SGDLS, CDR2 YYNGEE, per germline. The CDR3 coding sequence is TGTGCCAGCAGCGTCCAGTCGGGGACAGATACGCAGTATTTT. Translated, it gives CASSVQSGTDTQYF.

CDR3 sequence: CASRPGGGKKLFF. The DNA of the CDR3 is TGTGCCAGCAGACCAGGGGGCGGGAAAAAACTGTTTTTT. The rearrangement joins TRBV6-5 to TRBJ1-4; TRBD1 matches 8 bases. V gave up 6 bases and J gave up 9 bases; unmatched junction bases: 6. CDR3 length: 13 residues. From germline, CDR1 is MNHEY and CDR2 SVGAGI.

V and J are TRBV7-9 and TRBJ2-2; a possible D gene is TRBD2 (5 bases). Germline V gene sequence: CDR1 SEHNR, CDR2 FQNEAQ (reference sequence). The CDR3 length is 16 residues. The germline V and J ends were trimmed by 0 bases and 8 bases, with 16 bases remaining between them. The CDR3 bases are TGTGCCAGCAGCTTAGCACTAGGACTGGCCGCGGGGGAGCTGTTTTTT. Its translation: CASSLALGLAAGELFF. Together with reference TRBV7-9 and TRBJ2-2, the CDR3 gives the full variable domain: DTGVSQNPRHKITKRGQNVTFRCDPISEHNRLYWYRQTLGQGPEFLTYFQNEAQLEKSRLLSDRFSAERPKGSFSTLEIQRTEQGDSAMYLCASSLALGLAAGELFFGEGSRLTVL.

This clone turned up a few times. J is TRBJ1-1 and V is TRBV30, with no clear D. V lost 3 bases and J lost 6, with 14 bases in between. The CDR3 extends over 13 amino acids. The germline V gene encodes CDR1 GTSNPN and CDR2 SVGIG (reference sequence). The CDR3 protein is CAWREGLIAEAFF. CDR3 in DNA: TGTGCCTGGAGGGAGGGTTTAATCGCTGAAGCTTTCTTT.